This TCR beta chain was found in a study of identical twins. From the 5' RACE reads, TCRdb called clonotypes with MiXCR, one entry per CDR3 protein. The repertoire consists of roughly 500,000 distinct CDR3 sequences, with around 20% occurring once and the leading ten covering 0.75% to 0.95%. The sample holds a few counts of this clonotype. The CDR3 is 16 amino acids. The V gene's germline CDR1 is SGHTA and CDR2 FQGNSA. Trimming at V came to 5 bases and at J to 5 bases, leaving 11 bases not matched to a gene. This sample also appeared in a second study, on T cells expressing NK-cell markers.

The rearrangement joins TRBV7-2 to TRBJ2-1; 8 nucleotides align to TRBD2. The TCR comes from a woman aged 18-35 years in good health. The sample consisted of CD4+ T cells sorted from blood. The CDR3 nucleotides read TGTGCCAGCAGCACCCCACTAGCGGTGCAACACAATGAGCAGTTCTTC. Protein sequence: CASSTPLAVQHNEQFF.